These 7 T cell receptor beta chains share one sample of origin, sequenced in a study of blood T cell repertoires in COVID-19. The table came from immunoSEQ multiplex PCR; TCRdb's copy has only in-frame clones and leaves some out. The table shows 250,000 to 400,000 clones, with 75% to 90% occurring only once. Sequenced: peripheral blood. These receptors all stem from a woman in her thirties with COVID-19, enrolled during active disease.

The chain employs TRBV5-6 and TRBJ1-1; 9 nucleotides match TRBD1. V trimming: 4 bases; J trimming: 0 bases; junction bases outside the gene matches: 7. The length of the CDR3 is 16 residues. Germline CDR1 and CDR2: SGHDT and YYEEEE. This CDR3 is CASSAQQGAVNTEAFF. The CDR3 bases are TGTGCCAGCAGCGCCCAACAGGGGGCCGTGAACACTGAAGCTTTCTTT.

CDR3 nucleotides: TGTGCCAGCAGCTCGACTAGCGGGAGGGCCGGTGAGCAGTACTTC. Protein sequence: CASSSTSGRAGEQYF. The chain has TRBV7-6 and TRBJ2-7; 14 nucleotides align to TRBD2. The germline CDR1 and CDR2 sequences are SGHVS and FNYEAQ. There are 15 residues in the CDR3. V was pared by 4 bases and J by 7 bases, with 6 bases of the junction left unmatched.

The chain is built from TRBV29-1 and TRBJ2-1; 10 nucleotides match TRBD2. The CDR3 sequence is 12 residues long. From germline, CDR1 is SQVTM and CDR2 ANQGSEA. V gave up 7 bases and J gave up 3 bases; unmatched junction bases: 0. This chain's CDR3 is CSGTSGYNEQFF. CDR3 DNA: TGCAGCGGGACTAGCGGCTACAATGAGCAGTTCTTC.

The genes are TRBV2 and TRBJ1-4; perhaps TRBD1 as D (5 bases). Germline CDR1 SNHLY, CDR2 FYNNEI. The V gene lost 3 bases and the J gene lost 0 bases, with 11 bases spanning the gap. CDR3 length equals 16 residues. The CDR3 DNA reads TGTGCCAGCAGTGAGGGACTTACTGCAACTAATGAAAAACTGTTTTTT. Residues: CASSEGLTATNEKLFF.

The chain uses TRBV28 and TRBJ2-1, with 14 bases that match TRBD2. The CDR3 totals 14 residues. V was clipped by 6 bases and J by 8 bases; unmatched bases: 3. Germline CDR1 and CDR2: MDHEN and SYDVKM. The CDR3 is CASRGTSGSDEQFF. The CDR3 DNA reads TGTGCCAGCAGGGGGACTAGCGGGAGTGATGAGCAGTTCTTC.

The chain employs TRBV5-1 and TRBJ2-1; 10 positions agree with TRBD2. V shed 7 bases, J shed 3 bases, and the junction held 7 bases outside the gene matches. From germline, CDR1 is SGHRS and CDR2 YFSETQ. The CDR3 has 15 residues. The CDR3 spells CASFPLAGGYNEQFF. CDR3 coding DNA: TGCGCCAGCTTTCCATTAGCGGGAGGCTACAATGAGCAGTTCTTC. Supplemented by reference TRBV5-1 and TRBJ2-1, the full variable domain reads KAGVTQTPRYLIKTRGQQVTLSCSPISGHRSVSWYQQTPGQGLQFLFEYFSETQRNKGNFPGRFSGRQFSNSRSEMNVSTLELGDSALYLCASFPLAGGYNEQFFGPGTRLTVL.

In this sample, this clone turned up once. DNA of the CDR3: TGTGCCAGCAGTTCTACCGACATCTCCTACGAGCAGTACTTC. Translating gives CASSSTDISYEQYF. The chain links TRBV2 to TRBJ2-7; D remains ambiguous. CDR1 and CDR2 (germline): SNHLY, FYNNEI. The CDR3 loop spans 14 amino acids. Trimming pared 5 bases from V and 0 bases from J, leaving 11 bases between.